This T cell receptor beta chain was found in a study of vaccination and CD4 T cells after COVID-19 (dated by TCRdb to between 2021 and 2024). For context, the study as a whole: SARS-CoV-2 positivity had been established in the convalescent patients by nasal swab PCR, and mild disease was recorded in several of these patients and severe disease in one. Post-vaccine blood samples were taken a median of about 72 days after the second vaccine dose, with a range of roughly 13 to 250 days. Culture stimuli were overlapping spike peptide pools from SARS-CoV-2 and from the common cold coronaviruses HCoV-NL63, HCoV-OC43 and HCoV-229E. The convalescent cohort included six males and four females, with two Hispanic individuals, seven Caucasians, two Asians and one multiracial person. In around 9 COVID-19 convalescent patients and a handful of infection-naive healthy vaccine recipients, researchers compared the spike-specific CD4+ TCR repertoire from before mRNA vaccination with the repertoire from after. Control cultures used a CEFX viral epitope pool as positive control, an HIV-1 Nef peptide pool as negative control, or no peptide. Participants received two doses of either the Pfizer-BioNTech BNT162b2 vaccine (n=8) or the Moderna mRNA-1273 vaccine (n=2). Post-COVID blood samples were collected from convalescent patients a median of roughly 100 days after diagnosis, with a range of about 30 to 161 days.

The paper's findings and limits, for the study overall: Only a relatively small number of convalescent patients were included in the study, and early timepoints following natural infection were not analyzed. In convalescent patients, a median around 84% of post-vaccine SARS-CoV-2-reactive clones were detected only after vaccination, and vaccine-specific priming was suggested by this finding. An increase in the median number of SARS-CoV-2-reactive clonotypes from 21 after infection to 35 to 40 after vaccination was observed, but the change was not found to be significant. Of the vaccine-specific clones found in convalescent patients, nearly all (304 of 307) were mono-reactive for SARS-CoV-2 spike instead of being cross-reactive with common cold coronaviruses.

Reading the label with the study, this specimen's treatment or condition is: roughly 10-day PBMC culture with coronavirus spike peptide pools or control peptides (ViraFEST assay). The study used the ViraFEST assay, which expanded antigen-specific T cells with peptide pools and then identified expanded clonotypes by TCR sequencing. Positive SARS-CoV-2 PCR tests in the convalescent patients dated from March to December 2020, before Alpha, Beta and Delta variants emerged in the United States. Each well held approximately 2 million PBMCs cultured in IMDM containing about 5% human AB serum and approximately 9.6 IU/ml IL-2, with around 9.7 ug/ml peptide pools added. On days 3 and 7, half of the culture medium was replaced with fresh IL-2-containing medium. After 10 days of culture, CD4+ T cells were isolated by negative selection using the EasySep CD4+ T cell isolation kit. Ficoll-Paque Plus gradient centrifugation was used to isolate PBMCs from whole blood, and the isolated PBMCs were then either used fresh or cryopreserved at -140C. Culture conditions were generally each tested in triplicate wells.

The table lists this clonotype with a few counts. Its specific antigen is unknown. Base qualities are not recorded, but no much larger clone differs from it by a single base. Libraries came from PCR. TCR sequencing of DNA from cultured CD4+ T cells used the Oncomine TCR Beta short-read assay at the Johns Hopkins FTIC core. The QIAamp micro DNA kit was used to extract genomic DNA from the cultured CD4+ T cells. Oncomine TCR Beta libraries made from cultured CD4+ T cells were pooled using unique dual indexes and sequenced on an Illumina iSeq 100. The original methods were these. Non-productive sequences were removed, and CDR3s that did not start with C, did not end with F or W, or were shorter than 7 amino acids were discarded. The MANAFEST web application was used to identify antigen-specific clonotypes by comparing peptide-stimulated wells against reference wells and other culture wells. To be called positive, a clone needed an FDR below 0.05, an odds ratio above 5, and a productive frequency above 0.1% in at least two of three replicate wells. Cross-reactive clonotypes were defined as significantly expanded in both SARS-CoV-2 spike wells and at least one common cold coronavirus spike condition. CDR3 homology was assessed with Levenshtein distances (stringdist) and unrooted phylogenetic trees (ape) in R version 3.6.1. Using fastp trimming at Q25 and MiXCR clonotype assembly, TCRdb reanalyzed the public sequencing data and kept in-frame beta chains. Each CDR3 protein gets just one entry, which takes the most common genes and DNA from the rows behind it. These V and J calls derive from TCRdb rather than the authors' analysis. The sample includes about 14,000 distinct CDR3 sequences, with 50% to 55% observed a single time. The ten biggest clones cover roughly 12% of the sample.

CDR1 and CDR2 (DFQATT, SNEGSKA) derive from the germline V gene (reference sequence). The germline ends are 6 bases apart after V is trimmed by 3 bases and J by 1 base. The CDR3, from cysteine to phenylalanine, totals 13 residues. Just the 39-base CDR3 DNA is kept, in frame starting at base 1. The specimen was CD4+ T cells from blood, cultured in vitro. This sequence was found in a human donor who had recovered from COVID-19. This sequence uses TRBV20-1 and TRBJ2-2; there is no confident call for the D gene. The DNA is as follows: TGCAGTGCTAGGAAACGGAACACCGGGGAGCTGTTTTTT. It codes for CSARKRNTGELFF.